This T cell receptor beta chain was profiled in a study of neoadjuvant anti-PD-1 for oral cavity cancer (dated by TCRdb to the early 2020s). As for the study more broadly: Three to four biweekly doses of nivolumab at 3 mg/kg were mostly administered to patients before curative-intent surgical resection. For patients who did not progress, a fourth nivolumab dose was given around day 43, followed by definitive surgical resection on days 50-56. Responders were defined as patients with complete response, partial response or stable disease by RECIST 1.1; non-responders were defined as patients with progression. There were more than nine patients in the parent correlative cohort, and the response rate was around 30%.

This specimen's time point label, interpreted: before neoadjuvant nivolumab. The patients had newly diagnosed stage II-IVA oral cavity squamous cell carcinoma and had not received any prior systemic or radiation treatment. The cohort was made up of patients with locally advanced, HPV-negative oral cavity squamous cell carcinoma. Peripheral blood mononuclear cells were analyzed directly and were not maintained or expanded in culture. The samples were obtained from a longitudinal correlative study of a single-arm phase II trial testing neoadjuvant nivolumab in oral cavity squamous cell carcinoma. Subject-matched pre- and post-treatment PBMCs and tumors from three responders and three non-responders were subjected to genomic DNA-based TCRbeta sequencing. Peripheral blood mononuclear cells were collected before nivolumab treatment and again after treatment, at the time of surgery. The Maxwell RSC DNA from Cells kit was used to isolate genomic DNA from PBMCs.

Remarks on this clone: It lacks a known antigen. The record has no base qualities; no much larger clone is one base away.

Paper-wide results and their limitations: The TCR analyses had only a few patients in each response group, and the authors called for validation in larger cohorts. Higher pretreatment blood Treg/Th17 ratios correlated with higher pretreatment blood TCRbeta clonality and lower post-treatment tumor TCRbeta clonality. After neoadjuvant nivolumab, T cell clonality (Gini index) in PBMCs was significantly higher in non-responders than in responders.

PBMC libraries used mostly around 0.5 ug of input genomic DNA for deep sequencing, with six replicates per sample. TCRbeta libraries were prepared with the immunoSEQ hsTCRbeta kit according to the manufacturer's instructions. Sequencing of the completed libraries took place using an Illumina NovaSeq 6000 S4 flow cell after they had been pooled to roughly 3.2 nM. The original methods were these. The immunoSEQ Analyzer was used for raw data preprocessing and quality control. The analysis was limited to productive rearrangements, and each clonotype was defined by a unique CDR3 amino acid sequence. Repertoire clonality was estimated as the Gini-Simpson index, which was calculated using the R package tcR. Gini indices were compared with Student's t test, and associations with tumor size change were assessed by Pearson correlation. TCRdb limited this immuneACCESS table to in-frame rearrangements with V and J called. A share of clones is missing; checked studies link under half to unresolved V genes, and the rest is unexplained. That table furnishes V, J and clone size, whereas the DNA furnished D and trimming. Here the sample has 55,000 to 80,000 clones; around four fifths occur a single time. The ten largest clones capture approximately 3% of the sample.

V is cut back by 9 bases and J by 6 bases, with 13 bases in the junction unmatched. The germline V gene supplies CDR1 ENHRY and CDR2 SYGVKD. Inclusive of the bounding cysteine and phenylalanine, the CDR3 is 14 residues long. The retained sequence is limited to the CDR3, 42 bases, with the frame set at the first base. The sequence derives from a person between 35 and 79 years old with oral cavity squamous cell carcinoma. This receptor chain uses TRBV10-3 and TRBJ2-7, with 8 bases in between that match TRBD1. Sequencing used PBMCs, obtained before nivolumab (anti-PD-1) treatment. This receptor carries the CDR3 CAMTSDRANGEQYF. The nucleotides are TGTGCCATGACGTCGGACAGGGCGAACGGCGAGCAGTACTTC.